A selection of T cell receptor beta chains follows, all from one sample in a study of TIL therapy for anti-PD-1-resistant metastatic lung cancer. TCRdb's copy holds only in-frame clones and misses some; the assay was immunoSEQ multiplex PCR. The sample contains tens of thousands of clones, under 75% of which appear only once. The starting material was blood, obtained at baseline. Receptors were obtained from a person aged 25-80 years with non-small cell lung cancer. Each CDR3 is given with its conserved first and last residue. A D gene is named only where the DNA matches it firmly. Size is omitted from some rows. Given values are once, few, many or a class for expanded clones.

v_gene	j_gene	d_gene	abundance	CDR3nt	CDR3aa
TRBV21-1	TRBJ2-3	-	-	TGTGCCAGCAGCAACCATCATGACCCGGCCATAGATACGCAGTATTTT	CASSNHHDPAIDTQYF
TRBV19	TRBJ1-5	TRBD1	-	TGTGCCAGTAGTACCGGACAGGGCCTAAATCAGCCCCAGCATTTT	CASSTGQGLNQPQHF
TRBV7-3	TRBJ2-3	TRBD2	-	TGTGCCAGCAGCCCAGGGACTAGCGGGAGATGGGCAGATACGCAGTATTTT	CASSPGTSGRWADTQYF
TRBV18	TRBJ2-6	-	-	TGTGCCAGCTCACCGCTGGGTATCCGAAAAATCTCTGGGGCCAACGTCCTGACTTTC	CASSPLGIRKISGANVLTF
TRBV9	TRBJ1-3	-	-	TGTGCCAGCAGCTCGGGACTTTTTTCTGGAAACACCATATATTTT	CASSSGLFSGNTIYF
TRBV19	TRBJ2-3	TRBD1	-	TGTGCCAGTAGTCTCAGGGGGCCTAGCACAGATACGCAGTATTTT	CASSLRGPSTDTQYF
TRBV6-6	TRBJ2-5	TRBD1	-	TGTGCCAGCAGTTACTCCGGACAGGAAGAGACCCAGTACTTC	CASSYSGQEETQYF
TRBV6-6	TRBJ2-5	-	-	TGTGCCAGCAGGGCTCGGGACCCCCAGTACTTC	CASRARDPQYF
TRBV2	TRBJ2-7	TRBD1	-	TGTGCCAGCAGTGCTAGACAGGGGGCATTCGACGAGCAGTACTTC	CASSARQGAFDEQYF
TRBV2	TRBJ2-2	TRBD1	-	TGTGCCAGGGGGACAGGGGGCACCGGGGAGCTGTTTTTT	CARGTGGTGELFF
TRBV18	TRBJ2-1	TRBD2	-	TGTGCCAGCTCACCCCTCCGGGGGGGGTCCAATGAGCAGTTCTTC	CASSPLRGGSNEQFF
TRBV10-3	TRBJ2-1	TRBD2	-	TGTGCCATCAGTGAGAGGGCTAGCGGTTACAATGAGCAGTTCTTC	CAISERASGYNEQFF
TRBV6-5	TRBJ2-7	-	once	TGTGCCAGCACGGGGGCGGCCTCCTACGAGCAGTACTTC	CASTGAASYEQYF
TRBV10-3	TRBJ1-3	-	-	TGTGCCATCAGTGAGGAAAACACCATATATTTT	CAISEENTIYF
TRBV5-4	TRBJ2-7	-	-	TGTGCCAGCAGCTGGGGCGGTACTAGCTCCTACGAGCAGTACTTC	CASSWGGTSSYEQYF
TRBV6-4	TRBJ2-1	-	-	TGTGCCAGCAGTGACTCGGTATGGTATCTAGACAATGAGCAGTTCTTC	CASSDSVWYLDNEQFF
TRBV19	TRBJ2-2	-	once	TGTGCCAGTAGGTTTAGAGGGAACGGGGAGCTGTTTTTT	CASRFRGNGELFF
TRBV28	TRBJ2-2	-	-	TGTGCCAGCAGAGCAGCGAATAGGGCCGAAACCGGGGAGCTGTTTTTT	CASRAANRAETGELFF
TRBV30	TRBJ2-7	TRBD2	-	TGTGCCTGGAGGACTAGCGGGAGGATGCTGGAGCAGTACTTC	CAWRTSGRMLEQYF
TRBV6-1	TRBJ1-2	-	-	TGTGCCAGCAGTGAATTCACACTCGGGGACTATGGCTACACCTTC	CASSEFTLGDYGYTF
TRBV6-5	TRBJ2-3	-	-	TGTGCCAGCAGCCCTGACTGGGGGGAAGATACGCAGTATTTT	CASSPDWGEDTQYF
TRBV2	TRBJ1-2	TRBD1	few	TGTGCCAGCAGTTCCGGGACAGGGAATGGCTACACCTTC	CASSSGTGNGYTF
TRBV27	TRBJ2-5	TRBD2	-	TGTGCCAGCAGTTTGAGACTAGCGGGGGAGACCCAGTACTTC	CASSLRLAGETQYF
TRBV5-1	TRBJ2-5	TRBD1	-	TGCGCCAGCAGCACCACCGGGACAGGGCAAGAGACCCAGTACTTC	CASSTTGTGQETQYF
TRBV4-2	TRBJ1-1	-	-	TGTGCCAGCGGGGGGCGCGGGACTGAAGCTTTCTTT	CASGGRGTEAFF
TRBV9	TRBJ2-2	TRBD1	-	TGTGCCAGCAGACAGGGGGTAGCCGGGGAGCTGTTTTTT	CASRQGVAGELFF
TRBV27	TRBJ1-1	-	-	TGTGCCAGCAGTTTATGGCCAGGGAACACTGAAGCTTTCTTT	CASSLWPGNTEAFF
TRBV9	TRBJ2-1	TRBD2	-	TGTGCCAGCAGCGTAGATCTGACTAGCGGGGGAAATGAGCAGTTCTTC	CASSVDLTSGGNEQFF
TRBV30	TRBJ1-5	TRBD1	-	TGTGCCTGGAGTTCATGGACAGGGGGCTATGGTAGCAATCAGCCCCAGCATTTT	CAWSSWTGGYGSNQPQHF
TRBV5-4	TRBJ2-1	-	-	TGTGCCAGCAGCTTGGTTGATGAGCAGTTCTTC	CASSLVDEQFF
TRBV28	TRBJ2-5	-	-	TGTGCCAGTAGGGGGCTAGCGGAGACCCAGTACTTC	CASRGLAETQYF
TRBV7-9	TRBJ2-1	TRBD2	-	TGTGCCAGCAGCCAAGGACTAGTCGGGTCCGATGAGCAGTTCTTC	CASSQGLVGSDEQFF
TRBV11-3	TRBJ1-1	-	-	TGTGCCAGCAGCGCCCAAGTAGGAACTGAAGCTTTCTTT	CASSAQVGTEAFF
TRBV7-9	TRBJ2-1	-	-	TGTGCCAGCACTCGACGCGGAGTGGGGGCCGGTGAGCAGTTCTTC	CASTRRGVGAGEQFF
TRBV28	TRBJ1-5	-	-	TGTGCCAGCAGTACAGGTTTGACCCAGCATTTT	CASSTGLTQHF
TRBV2	TRBJ1-5	-	few	TGTGCCAGCAGTGACGCGGGGACGGGCCAGCCCCAGCATTTT	CASSDAGTGQPQHF
TRBV19	TRBJ2-1	TRBD2	-	TGTGCCAGTAGCTCAGCGGGAGTCCACAATGAGCAGTTCTTC	CASSSAGVHNEQFF
TRBV14	TRBJ2-3	-	-	TGTGCCAGCAGCCAACTGGGCGGCCTAAGTACGCAGTATTTT	CASSQLGGLSTQYF
TRBV19	TRBJ1-6	-	-	TGTGCCAGCGGGACTACCTATAATTCACCCCTCCACTTT	CASGTTYNSPLHF
TRBV5-6	TRBJ2-3	TRBD2	-	TGTGCCAGCCGTCTAGCGGGTACAGATACGCAGTATTTT	CASRLAGTDTQYF